This T cell receptor beta chain was sequenced for a study of shared clonotypes between healthy human individuals. Study-wide findings and caveats: With several donors compared, 4.5% to 6.5% of naive CD4 clonotypes were shared. Some clonotypes were shared by all four sorted-subset donors, while others were not shared. The non-shared ones had lower generation probabilities than the shared ones.

This CDR3 region has 16 residues. The germline V gene has CDR1 SNHLY and CDR2 FYNNEI. The junction had 5 bases not matched to a gene; V was cut back by 6 bases and J by 0 bases. This clone was picked up one time. Antigen specificity is unknown. Produced via immunoSEQ multiplex PCR; TCRdb's table is partial and in-frame only. The data contain 2 million to 2.5 million clones, just over 90% of them singletons. This clonotype originated in a man between 18 and 35 years old in good health. Some clones in this sample may be carry-over from other donors' samples. This rearrangement joins TRBV2 to TRBJ2-2; TRBD2 matches 9 bases. Sequencing input: naive CD4+ T cells from PBMCs. Documented subset: CD45RA+ positively selected. CDR3 protein: CASRATSGTNTGELFF. The CDR3 DNA reads TGTGCCAGCAGGGCGACTAGCGGAACGAACACCGGGGAGCTGTTTTTT.